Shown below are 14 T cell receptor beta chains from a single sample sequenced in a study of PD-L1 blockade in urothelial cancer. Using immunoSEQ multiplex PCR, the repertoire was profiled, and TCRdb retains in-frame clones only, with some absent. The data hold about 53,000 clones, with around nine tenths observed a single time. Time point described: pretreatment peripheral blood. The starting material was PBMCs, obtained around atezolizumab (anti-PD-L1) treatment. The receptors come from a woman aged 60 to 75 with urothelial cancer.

CDR3 sequence (DNA): TGTGCCAGTAGTATTGCTCAGGGTGGTCAGCCCCAGCATTTT. As protein: CASSIAQGGQPQHF. The chain uses TRBV19 and TRBJ1-5; the D gene is possibly TRBD1 (5 bases). This CDR3 spans 14 amino acids. CDR1 is LNHDA, CDR2 SQIVND, per germline (reference sequence). The germline V and J ends were trimmed by 3 bases and 6 bases, with 12 bases remaining between them. The full variable domain, with the rest looked up from reference TRBV19 and TRBJ1-5, is DGGITQSPKYLFRKEGQNVTLSCEQNLNHDAMYWYRQDPGQGLRLIYYSQIVNDFQKGDIAEGYSVSREKKESFPLTVTSAQKNPTAFYLCASSIAQGGQPQHFGDGTRLSIL.

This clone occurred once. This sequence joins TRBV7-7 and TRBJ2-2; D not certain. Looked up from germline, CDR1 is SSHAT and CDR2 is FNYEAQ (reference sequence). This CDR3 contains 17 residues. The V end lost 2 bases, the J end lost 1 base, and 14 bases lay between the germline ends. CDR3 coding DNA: TGTGCCAGCAGCTTATCCTTGCTTACAGTGAACACCGGGGAGCTGTTTTTT. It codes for CASSLSLLTVNTGELFF.

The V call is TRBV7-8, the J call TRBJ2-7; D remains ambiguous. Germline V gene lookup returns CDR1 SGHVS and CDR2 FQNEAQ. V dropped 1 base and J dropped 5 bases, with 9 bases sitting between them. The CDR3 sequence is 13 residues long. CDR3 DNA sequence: TGTGCCAGCAGCTTAGATCGGTCTAACGAGCAGTACTTC. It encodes CASSLDRSNEQYF.

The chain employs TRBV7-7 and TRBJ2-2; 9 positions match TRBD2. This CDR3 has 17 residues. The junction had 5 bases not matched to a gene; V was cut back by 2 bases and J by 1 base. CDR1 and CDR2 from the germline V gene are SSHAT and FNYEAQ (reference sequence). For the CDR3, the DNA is TGTGCCAGCAGCTTACGGATAGCGGGAGAGAACACCGGGGAGCTGTTTTTT. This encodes CASSLRIAGENTGELFF.

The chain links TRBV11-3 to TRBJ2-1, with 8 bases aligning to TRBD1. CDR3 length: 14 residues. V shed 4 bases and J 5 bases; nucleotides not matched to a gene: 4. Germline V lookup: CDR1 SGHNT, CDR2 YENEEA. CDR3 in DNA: TGTGCCAGCAGCTATGGGGACAGGAACAATGAGCAGTTCTTC. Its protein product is CASSYGDRNNEQFF.

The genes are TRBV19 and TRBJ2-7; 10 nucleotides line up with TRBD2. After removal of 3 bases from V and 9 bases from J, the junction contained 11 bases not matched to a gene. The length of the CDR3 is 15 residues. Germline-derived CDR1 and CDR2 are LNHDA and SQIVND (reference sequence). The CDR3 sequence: CASSMSGGGPPPQYF. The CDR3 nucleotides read TGTGCCAGTAGTATGAGCGGGGGGGGCCCTCCCCCGCAGTACTTC.

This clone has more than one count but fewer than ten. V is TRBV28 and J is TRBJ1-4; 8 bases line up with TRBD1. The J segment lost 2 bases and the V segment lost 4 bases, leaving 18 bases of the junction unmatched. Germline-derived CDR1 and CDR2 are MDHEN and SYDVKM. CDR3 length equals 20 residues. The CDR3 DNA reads TGTGCCAGCAGTTCTGGACAGGGCCTATCATCTAGTTGGACTAATGAAAAACTGTTTTTT. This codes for CASSSGQGLSSSWTNEKLFF.

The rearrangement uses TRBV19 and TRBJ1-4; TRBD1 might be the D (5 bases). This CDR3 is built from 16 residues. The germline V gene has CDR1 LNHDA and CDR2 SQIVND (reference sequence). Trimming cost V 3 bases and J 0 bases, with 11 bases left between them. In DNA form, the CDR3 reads TGTGCCAGTAGTATCCGGACACTTGCAACTAATGAAAAACTGTTTTTT. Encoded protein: CASSIRTLATNEKLFF.

The CDR3 loop reads CASSLEREEKYEQYF. The CDR3 bases are TGTGCCAGCAGCTTGGAGAGGGAGGAGAAATACGAGCAGTACTTC. The rearrangement links TRBV13 to TRBJ2-7, with a possible D match to TRBD2 (6 bases). The V gene lost 3 bases and the J gene lost 4 bases, with 16 bases spanning the gap. CDR1 PRHDT and CDR2 FYEKMQ come from the germline V gene (reference sequence). CDR3 size: 15 residues.

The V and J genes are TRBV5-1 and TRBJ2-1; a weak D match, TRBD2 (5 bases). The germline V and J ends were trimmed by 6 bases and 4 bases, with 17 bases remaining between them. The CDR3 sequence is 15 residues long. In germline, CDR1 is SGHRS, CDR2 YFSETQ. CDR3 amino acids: CASMIEGALYNEQFF. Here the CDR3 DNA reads TGCGCCAGCATGATTGAGGGAGCCCTTTACAATGAGCAGTTCTTC.

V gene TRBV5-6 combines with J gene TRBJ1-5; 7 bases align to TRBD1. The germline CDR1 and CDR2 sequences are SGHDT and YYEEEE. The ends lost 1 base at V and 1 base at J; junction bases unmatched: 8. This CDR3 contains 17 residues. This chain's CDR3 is CASSLRRTGRSNQPQHF. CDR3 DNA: TGTGCCAGCAGCTTGCGCCGGACAGGTAGGAGCAATCAGCCCCAGCATTTT.

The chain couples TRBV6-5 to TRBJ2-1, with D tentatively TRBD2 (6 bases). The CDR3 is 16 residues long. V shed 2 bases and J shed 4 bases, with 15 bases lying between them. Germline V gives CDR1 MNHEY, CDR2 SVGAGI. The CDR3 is CASSYVGGTPYNEQFF. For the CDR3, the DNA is TGTGCCAGCAGTTACGTCGGCGGGACCCCATACAATGAGCAGTTCTTC.

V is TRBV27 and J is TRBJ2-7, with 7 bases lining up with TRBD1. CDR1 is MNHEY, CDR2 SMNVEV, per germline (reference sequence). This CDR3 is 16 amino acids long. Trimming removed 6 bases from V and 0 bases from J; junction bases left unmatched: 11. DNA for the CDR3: TGTGCCAGCAGCCCTCGCGAGGACAGGCGCTCCTACGAGCAGTACTTC. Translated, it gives CASSPREDRRSYEQYF.

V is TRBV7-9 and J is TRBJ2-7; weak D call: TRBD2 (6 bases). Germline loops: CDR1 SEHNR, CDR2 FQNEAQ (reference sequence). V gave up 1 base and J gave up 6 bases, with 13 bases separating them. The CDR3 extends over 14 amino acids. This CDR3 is CASSLGGLAGEQYF. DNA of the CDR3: TGTGCCAGCAGCTTAGGGGGACTCGCCGGCGAGCAGTACTTC. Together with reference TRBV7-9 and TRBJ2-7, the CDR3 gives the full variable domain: DTGVSQNPRHKITKRGQNVTFRCDPISEHNRLYWYRQTLGQGPEFLTYFQNEAQLEKSRLLSDRFSAERPKGSFSTLEIQRTEQGDSAMYLCASSLGGLAGEQYFGPGTRLTVT.